Presented here are 20 T cell receptor beta chains from one specimen sequenced in a study of blood T cell repertoires in COVID-19. Generated by immunoSEQ multiplex PCR, the TCRdb table keeps only in-frame clones and is missing some. The data show approximately 160,000 clones, with 90% seen just once and 18% held by the top ten. Sequencing was performed on peripheral blood. The receptors come from a man in his 60s with active or convalescent COVID-19.

The rearrangement uses TRBV13 and TRBJ1-1; D unclear. CDR1 is PRHDT and CDR2 is FYEKMQ in the germline V gene (reference sequence). V gave up 1 base and J gave up 0 bases, with 9 bases separating them. The CDR3 extends over 15 amino acids. Here the CDR3 DNA reads TGTGCCAGCAGCTTAGATCGCAGATTGAACACTGAAGCTTTCTTT. Translation gives CASSLDRRLNTEAFF.

The chain carries TRBV5-1 and TRBJ1-2; D is perhaps TRBD1 (5 bases). V dropped 6 bases and J dropped 0 bases, with 18 bases sitting between them. Germline loops: CDR1 SGHRS, CDR2 YFSETQ. The CDR3 has 16 residues. Here the CDR3 DNA reads TGCGCCAGCACCGTGGAAGGGGCCGCCTCTAACTATGGCTACACCTTC. This gives the protein CASTVEGAASNYGYTF.

This chain connects TRBV5-1 to TRBJ2-7; 8 bases are a match to TRBD2. V trimming: 0 bases; J trimming: 4 bases; junction bases outside the gene matches: 6. Germline V gene sequence: CDR1 SGHRS, CDR2 YFSETQ. The CDR3 runs 15 residues. The CDR3 coding sequence is TGCGCCAGCAGCTTGGGTCAGAGCGGGGGTTACGAGCAGTACTTC. Residues: CASSLGQSGGYEQYF.

The chain carries TRBV1 and TRBJ2-1; the DNA was not compared with TRBD1, the D call given in the table. TRBV1 is given as a pseudogene. The CDR3 has 16 residues. In DNA, the CDR3 is TGCACCAGCACCTGTAGTGGGCCGTTTTTCTACAATGAGCAGTTCTTC. Translated: CTSTCSGPFFYNEQFF.

This rearrangement joins TRBV2 to TRBJ1-2, with 9 bases aligning to TRBD1. Germline V gene lookup returns CDR1 SNHLY and CDR2 FYNNEI. The trim removed 8 bases at V and 3 bases at J, leaving 7 bases unmatched. The CDR3 runs 14 residues. CDR3 protein: CASGPGQGDYGYTF. As DNA, the CDR3 is TGTGCCAGCGGACCGGGACAGGGCGACTATGGCTACACCTTC. The full variable domain, in which reference TRBV2 and TRBJ1-2 provide the parts outside the CDR3, is EPEVTQTPSHQVTQMGQEVILRCVPISNHLYFYWYRQILGQKVEFLVSFYNNEISEKSEIFDDQFSVERPDGSNFTLKIRSTKLEDSAMYFCASGPGQGDYGYTFGSGTRLTVV.

The chain is built from TRBV2 and TRBJ2-1, with D tentatively TRBD1 (7 bases). V shed 6 bases and J shed 8 bases, with 17 bases lying between them. The length of the CDR3 is 14 residues. Germline CDR1 and CDR2: SNHLY and FYNNEI. The CDR3 here is CASSRQGGPDEQFF. The CDR3 DNA is TGTGCCAGCAGCAGACAGGGAGGACCCGATGAGCAGTTCTTC.

The gene calls are TRBV5-1 and TRBJ1-1, with 10 bases lining up with TRBD1. V lost 6 bases and J lost 3; bases outside the gene matches: 8. The CDR3 has 15 residues. The V gene's germline CDR1 is SGHRS and CDR2 YFSETQ. The CDR3 DNA is TGCGCCAGCAAAACGTCCGGGACAGGGGACACTGAAGCTTTCTTT. Translation gives CASKTSGTGDTEAFF.

The chain carries TRBV6-5 and TRBJ2-7; 9 bases map to TRBD1. Trimming at V came to 3 bases and at J to 4 bases, leaving 7 bases not matched to a gene. CDR3 size: 15 residues. Germline loops: CDR1 MNHEY, CDR2 SVGAGI. The CDR3 loop reads CASSYPGQGLYEQYF. CDR3 nucleotides: TGTGCCAGCAGTTATCCGGGACAGGGCCTTTACGAGCAGTACTTC.

This rearrangement joins TRBV4-1 to TRBJ2-5; 7 nucleotides align to TRBD1. With 3 bases clipped from V and 4 bases from J, the junction kept 2 bases outside the gene matches. Germline V gene data show CDR1 as MGHRA and CDR2 as YSYEKL. This CDR3 is 13 amino acids long. The CDR3 loop is CASSQGQLETQYF. DNA for the CDR3: TGCGCCAGCAGCCAGGGACAGCTAGAGACCCAGTACTTC.

This clone appeared a single time. This chain links TRBV19 with TRBJ1-2; D not resolved. Germline V gene sequence: CDR1 LNHDA, CDR2 SQIVND (reference sequence). V was clipped by 0 bases and J by 5 bases, with 4 bases between them. CDR3 size: 12 residues. The DNA for the CDR3 is TGTGCCAGTAGTATAGAGAGGTATGGCTACACCTTC. It specifies CASSIERYGYTF.

This clone occurred a few times. The rearrangement joins TRBV4-2 to TRBJ1-2, with D unresolved. The CDR3 contains 13 residues. Per the germline V gene, CDR1 is LGHNA and CDR2 is YNFKEQ. Trimming stripped 2 bases from V and 7 bases from J, with 11 bases between. CDR3 residues: CASSQKMAFGYTF. The CDR3 nucleotides read TGTGCCAGCAGCCAAAAGATGGCATTTGGCTACACCTTC.

The chain recombines TRBV2 with TRBJ1-6, with D hard to call. With 5 bases removed from V and 7 bases from J, the gap between germline ends came to 3 bases. Germline-derived CDR1 and CDR2 are SNHLY and FYNNEI. The CDR3 totals 11 residues. The CDR3 loop reads CASSSNSPLHF. Written as DNA, the CDR3 is TGTGCCAGCAGTTCGAATTCACCCCTCCACTTT.

This clone was observed once. V usage is TRBV6-1 and J usage is TRBJ1-2, with TRBD1 identical over 12 bases. The length of the CDR3 is 15 residues. The J segment lost 2 bases and the V segment lost 6 bases, leaving 4 bases of the junction unmatched. CDR1 is MNHNS and CDR2 is SASEGT in the germline V gene. CDR3 DNA: TGTGCCAGCAGCACCGGGACAGGGGGCAACTATGGCTACACCTTC. This encodes CASSTGTGGNYGYTF.

The CDR3, as DNA: TGTGCCAGCTCACCCTTGGAGGGCCCCGAGGGGTACGAGCAGTACTTC. Residues: CASSPLEGPEGYEQYF. The chain combines TRBV18 with TRBJ2-7, with D perhaps matching TRBD2 (6 bases). CDR1 and CDR2 from the germline V gene are KGHSH and LQKENI. Trimming cost V 3 bases and J 4 bases, with 19 bases left between them. CDR3 size: 16 residues.

V is TRBV5-1 and J is TRBJ2-1; no firm D call. CDR3 size: 14 residues. In germline, CDR1 is SGHRS, CDR2 YFSETQ. Trimming stripped 0 bases from V and 6 bases from J, with 10 bases between. CDR3 sequence: CASSLGRFTNEQFF. The CDR3 bases are TGCGCCAGCAGCTTGGGGAGATTCACCAATGAGCAGTTCTTC.

The chain joins TRBV5-4 to TRBJ2-7, with TRBD2 matching 14 bases. The CDR3 is 15 amino acids. The germline gives CDR1 SGHNT, CDR2 YYREEE (reference sequence). V was clipped by 5 bases and J by 9 bases; unmatched bases: 10. The CDR3 DNA is TGTGCCAGCAGTCCGGGGACTAGCGGGGGTCTAGGGCAGTACTTC. This codes for CASSPGTSGGLGQYF.

This clone was found once. This chain links TRBV2 with TRBJ1-1, with unresolved D. The germline V gene encodes CDR1 SNHLY and CDR2 FYNNEI. This CDR3 contains 12 residues. V lost 8 bases and J 2 bases, leaving 9 bases between the germline ends. CDR3 loop: CASGPGNTEAFF. The CDR3 DNA is TGTGCCAGCGGTCCAGGAAACACTGAAGCTTTCTTT.

The chain carries TRBV30 and TRBJ1-2; unclear D gene. The germline V gene has CDR1 GTSNPN and CDR2 SVGIG (reference sequence). The CDR3 covers 11 residues. Trimming pared 5 bases from V and 2 bases from J, leaving 6 bases between. The CDR3: CAWGRNYGYTF. CDR3 nucleotides: TGTGCCTGGGGGAGAAACTATGGCTACACCTTC.

The V gene is TRBV19, the J gene TRBJ2-3; possible D gene TRBD1, 5 bases. The V gene's germline CDR1 is LNHDA and CDR2 SQIVND (reference sequence). The CDR3 is 11 residues long. V gave up 10 bases and J gave up 4 bases, with 9 bases separating them. DNA for the CDR3: TGTGCCACAGGGATTTCAGATACGCAGTATTTT. This encodes CATGISDTQYF.

The genes are TRBV18 and TRBJ2-1, with 13 bases aligning to TRBD2. The CDR3 loop spans 17 amino acids. V was clipped by 0 bases and J by 5 bases; unmatched bases: 4. The germline CDR1 and CDR2 sequences are KGHSH and LQKENI. The CDR3 spells CASSPPGLAGADNEQFF. CDR3 DNA sequence: TGTGCCAGCTCACCACCCGGACTAGCGGGGGCCGACAATGAGCAGTTCTTC.